This TCR beta chain was sequenced for a study of human T cells and chemical hapten exposure. Study background: Upper inner arm skin measuring roughly 2 cm by roughly 2 cm received 2% DPC for sensitization. DPC (0.01%) was patch tested on the upper back and read at 6 days. The study's findings and limits: Higher patch test scores went with higher counts of PT1 expanded TCRs. Counts of TCRs above 1 in 1000 frequency stayed unchanged with DPC sensitization.

A single record per CDR3 protein comes from TCRdb applying MiXCR to the RACE reads. Of 250,000 or so distinct CDR3 sequences in the sample, 7.5% to 8% are singletons; the top ten hold more than 1%. Comments on this clonotype: As yet, its antigen is unknown.

Regarding time point: pre-sensitization, week 0. Treatment denoted: therapeutic diphenylcyclopropenone sensitization with weekly scalp DPC. Germline CDR1 and CDR2: MNHNS and SASEGT. The V gene end was trimmed by 7 bases and the J gene end by 3 bases; junction bases not matched to a gene: 8. The CDR3 has 16 residues. Sequences were derived from whole blood, sampled in connection with sensitization to the hapten diphenylcyclopropenone (DPC). The chain recombines TRBV6-1 with TRBJ1-6; 8 bases fit TRBD1. This TCR was sampled from a man between 18 and 29 years old with alopecia areata. Some clones in this sample may be carry-over from other donors' samples. The CDR3 DNA is TGTGCCAGCAACCCACCCGACAGGGGCTATAATTCACCCCTCCACTTT. Its translation is CASNPPDRGYNSPLHF.